The clone carrying this T cell receptor beta chain showed up many times. Treatment described: PENTA 11 planned treatment interruption arm or continuous ART arm. RNA-based 3' RACE libraries used unique molecular identifiers. TCRdb analysed the 3' RACE reads with MiXCR anew, one entry per CDR3 protein. The profile shows tens of thousands of distinct CDR3 sequences, 4.3% of them singletons. This sample is part of a study of HIV-infected children after antiretroviral therapy interruption. Trimming took 6 bases from V and 5 from J, leaving 16 bases between them. Germline V gene lookup returns CDR1 LGHDT and CDR2 YNNKEL (reference sequence). The length of the CDR3 is 14 residues.

This receptor was obtained from a pool of human donors with HIV. This specimen consisted of CD45RA+ CD4+ T cells from PBMCs, pooled from several time points, obtained from a donor given antiretroviral therapy, either interrupted or continuous. Subset here: naive CD4+ CD45RA+ CD45RO- T cells. The V gene is TRBV3-1, the J gene TRBJ1-2; a possible D gene is TRBD1 (6 bases). Written as DNA, the CDR3 is TGTGCCAGCAGGAGCACCGGGACACAGTATGGCTACACCTTC. It codes for CASRSTGTQYGYTF.